This entry lists 27 T cell receptor beta chains sequenced from one sample in a study of OX40 agonist ivuxolimab in advanced cancers. Sequencing was performed with immunoSEQ multiplex PCR; in TCRdb, only in-frame clones are kept and a portion is missing. The sample lists around 83,000 clones, about 90% occurring once. This material consisted of CD4+ or CD8+ T cells sorted from blood, taken in a trial of the OX40 agonist ivuxolimab. Every receptor here comes from an adult with an advanced solid tumor such as melanoma, head and neck, liver or kidney cancer.

This chain uses TRBV29-1 with TRBJ1-3; tentatively, D is TRBD1 (5 bases). Trimming cost V 3 bases and J 5 bases, with 11 bases left between them. The germline V gene has CDR1 SQVTM and CDR2 ANQGSEA. CDR3 size: 13 residues. CDR3 sequence: CSVELPGRNTIYF. The CDR3 DNA reads as TGCAGCGTTGAGCTACCGGGACGAAACACCATATATTTT.

The chain combines TRBV7-8 with TRBJ1-1, with unresolved D. The germline V gene encodes CDR1 SGHVS and CDR2 FQNEAQ. Trimming removed 5 bases at V and 3 bases at J, with 13 bases between. The CDR3 is 14 residues long. CDR3 nucleotides: TGTGCCAGCAGCCCCAGTTACTGGGACACTGAAGCTTTCTTT. Its translation: CASSPSYWDTEAFF.

The chain combines TRBV2 with TRBJ1-1; tentative D call: TRBD1 (5 bases). The length of the CDR3 is 11 residues. From germline, CDR1 is SNHLY and CDR2 FYNNEI. V lost 6 bases, J lost 10 bases, and 12 bases lay in between. As DNA, the CDR3 is TGTGCCAGCAGATATACCGGGGGAGCTTTCTTT. It specifies CASRYTGGAFF.

This clone was seen a single time. V is TRBV19 and J is TRBJ2-5; 9 bases match TRBD1. This CDR3 has 13 residues. The ends lost 6 bases at V and 7 bases at J; junction bases unmatched: 6. Germline CDR1 and CDR2: LNHDA and SQIVND (reference sequence). This chain's CDR3 is CASRNGQGMTQYF. The CDR3 DNA is TGTGCCAGTAGAAATGGACAGGGGATGACCCAGTACTTC.

As DNA, the CDR3 is TGTGCCAGCAGTCTGGGGGACAGGAACAATCAGCCCCAGCATTTT. Encoded protein: CASSLGDRNNQPQHF. This chain joins TRBV28 and TRBJ1-5, with 8 bases lining up with TRBD1. CDR3 length equals 15 residues. Germline V CDR1 and CDR2: MDHEN, SYDVKM. The V and J ends lost 5 bases and 3 bases, in that order; junction bases with no gene match: 6.

The chain has TRBV4-1 and TRBJ2-1; 9 positions agree with TRBD2. CDR1 MGHRA and CDR2 YSYEKL come from the germline V gene. CDR3 length: 17 residues. Trimming cost V 0 bases and J 3 bases; bases outside gene matches: 6. CDR3 sequence reads: CASSQDRVAGVYNEQFF. The CDR3 DNA reads as TGCGCCAGCAGCCAAGATAGGGTAGCGGGAGTCTACAATGAGCAGTTCTTC.

The chain combines TRBV5-1 with TRBJ2-1, with TRBD1 matching 8 bases. The germline V gene has CDR1 SGHRS and CDR2 YFSETQ. Losses at the gene ends were 4 bases for V and 3 bases for J; bases not matched to a gene: 6. The CDR3 runs to 15 residues. This CDR3 reads CASSEGQAIYNEQFF. The CDR3 DNA reads as TGCGCCAGCAGCGAGGGACAGGCTATCTACAATGAGCAGTTCTTC.

The chain combines TRBV6-1 with TRBJ1-2, with 7 bases matching TRBD1. The trim removed 4 bases at V and 5 bases at J, leaving 13 bases unmatched. The CDR3 has 16 residues. CDR1 and CDR2 from the germline V gene are MNHNS and SASEGT. The CDR3 loop is CASSGESTGNRYGYTF. DNA for the CDR3: TGTGCCAGCAGTGGCGAATCGACAGGGAACAGATATGGCTACACCTTC.

V and J are TRBV4-3 and TRBJ1-5; 10 positions match TRBD1. This CDR3 region has 15 residues. Germline CDR1 and CDR2: LGHNA and YSLEER. Trimming cost V 2 bases and J 11 bases; bases outside gene matches: 9. CDR3 loop: CASSQNPGTGETQHF. CDR3 DNA: TGCGCCAGCAGCCAAAACCCCGGGACAGGGGAGACCCAGCATTTT.

J is TRBJ2-7 and V is TRBV28, with D possibly being TRBD1 (6 bases). This CDR3 has 11 amino acids. Germline V gives CDR1 MDHEN, CDR2 SYDVKM. Trimming cost V 6 bases and J 4 bases, with 7 bases left between them. The CDR3 reads CASSRGYEQYF. In DNA form, the CDR3 reads TGTGCCAGCAGCAGGGGTTACGAGCAGTACTTC.

This chain joins TRBV28 and TRBJ1-2; no clear D gene. Between the trimmed V and J ends, which lost 5 bases and 5 bases, there was a span of 21 bases. Germline CDR1 and CDR2: MDHEN and SYDVKM. The CDR3 length is 16 residues. The CDR3 sequence: CASSQRWGGPVYGYTF. In nucleotides, the CDR3 is TGTGCCAGCAGTCAGCGATGGGGAGGGCCGGTTTATGGCTACACCTTC.

The J gene is TRBJ2-6, the V gene TRBV7-2, with a possible D match to TRBD2 (7 bases). Germline loops: CDR1 SGHTA, CDR2 FQGNSA. V was clipped by 6 bases and J by 4 bases, with 16 bases between them. This CDR3 has 16 residues. For the CDR3, the DNA is TGTGCCAGCAGGGTCCGGGGGGCGCCCGGGGCCAACGTCCTGACTTTC. Translating gives CASRVRGAPGANVLTF.

CDR3 residues: CGQVDDRDHEQYF. CDR3 DNA sequence: TGTGGCCAGGTTGACGACAGGGACCACGAGCAGTACTTC. V gene TRBV6-6 combines with J gene TRBJ2-7; the match to TRBD1 covers 7 bases. The CDR3 sequence is 13 residues long. Per the germline V gene, CDR1 is MNHNY and CDR2 is SVGAGI (reference sequence).

V gene TRBV5-5 combines with J gene TRBJ2-2; 9 positions agree with TRBD1. Germline-derived CDR1 and CDR2 are SGHKS and YYEKEE (reference sequence). J lost 6 bases, V lost 4 bases, and 7 bases had no gene match. The CDR3 totals 15 residues. The CDR3 nucleotides read TGTGCCAGCAGCCTTACAGGGGGCGCGGCCGGGGAGCTGTTTTTT. Translated, it gives CASSLTGGAAGELFF.

This chain's CDR3 is CASSQGPSPGTQYF. The CDR3 DNA reads TGTGCCAGCAGCCAGGGGCCCTCACCGGGGACCCAGTACTTC. This chain uses TRBV9 with TRBJ2-5; a possible D gene is TRBD1 (6 bases). The CDR3 has 14 residues. The germline V gene has CDR1 SGDLS and CDR2 YYNGEE. Trimming stripped 4 bases from V and 7 bases from J, with 17 bases between.

V usage is TRBV7-3 and J usage is TRBJ1-1; 7 bases are a match to TRBD1. The CDR3 length is 14 residues. Trimming removed 5 bases from V and 1 base from J; junction bases left unmatched: 4. Looked up from germline, CDR1 is SGHTA and CDR2 is FQGTGA. The CDR3 sequence: CASSEGQQNTEAFF. For the CDR3, the DNA is TGTGCCAGCAGCGAGGGACAGCAGAACACTGAAGCTTTCTTT.

A single count supports this clone. V usage is TRBV2 and J usage is TRBJ1-2; 9 bases are shared with TRBD1. Germline V gene sequence: CDR1 SNHLY, CDR2 FYNNEI. This CDR3 region has 15 residues. V was clipped by 4 bases and J by 7 bases; unmatched bases: 10. In DNA form, the CDR3 reads TGTGCCAGCAGTGCTTTACAGGGGGCGGGGAGTGGCTACACCTTC. Translated: CASSALQGAGSGYTF.

This clone is a singleton in its sample. The genes are TRBV30 and TRBJ1-2; D is unresolved. Trimming took 8 bases from V and 2 from J, leaving 15 bases between them. The CDR3 has 13 residues. CDR1 GTSNPN and CDR2 SVGIG come from the germline V gene (reference sequence). The CDR3 region has the DNA TGTGCCCGACAAGAGGGCGGGAACTATGGCTACACCTTC. Encoded protein: CARQEGGNYGYTF.

V usage is TRBV7-2 and J usage is TRBJ1-3, with D maybe TRBD1 (5 bases). From germline, CDR1 is SGHTA and CDR2 FQGNSA. V lost 6 bases and J 2 bases, leaving 17 bases between the germline ends. The CDR3 consists of 16 residues. The CDR3 region is CASRPTAGSAGNTIYF. CDR3 DNA: TGTGCCAGCAGACCGACGGCAGGGTCGGCTGGAAACACCATATATTTT. Full variable domain (outside the CDR3, taken from reference TRBV7-2 and TRBJ1-3): GAGVSQSPSNKVTEKGKDVELRCDPISGHTALYWYRQSLGQGLEFLIYFQGNSAPDKSGLPSDRFSAERTGGSVSTLTIQRTQQEDSAVYLCASRPTAGSAGNTIYFGEGSWLTVV.

The chain carries TRBV27 and TRBJ2-2, with D tentatively TRBD2 (5 bases). From germline, CDR1 is MNHEY and CDR2 SMNVEV (reference sequence). V was clipped by 0 bases and J by 2 bases, with 10 bases between them. This CDR3 is 16 amino acids long. The DNA of the CDR3 is TGTGCCAGCAGTTTATCATCGGGAATCAACACCGGGGAGCTGTTTTTT. Translating it yields CASSLSSGINTGELFF.

On this clone: Mismatch with germline at one junction end may stem from a read error. The chain employs TRBV7-3 and TRBJ2-3; TRBD1 matches at 10 bases. CDR1 is SGHTA and CDR2 is FQGTGA in the germline V gene. The CDR3 has 15 residues. The CDR3 loop reads CASSQQGTGADTQYF. The CDR3 DNA follows: TGCGCCAGCAGCCAACAAGGGACAGGGGCAGATACGCAGTACTTT.

In this sample, this clone turned up once. The chain has TRBV7-9 and TRBJ2-6; weak D call: TRBD2 (6 bases). V was clipped by 4 bases and J by 2 bases, with 12 bases between them. This CDR3 has 16 residues. Germline CDR1 SEHNR, CDR2 FQNEAQ (reference sequence). The CDR3 sequence: CASSYTGGTGANVLTF. The CDR3 DNA is TGTGCCAGCAGCTATACCGGGGGTACTGGGGCCAACGTCCTGACTTTC.

CDR3 nucleotide sequence: TGTGCCAGCAGTGAAGGGACAGGGAATCAGCCCCAGCATTTT. Its protein is CASSEGTGNQPQHF. The V gene is TRBV6-1, the J gene TRBJ1-5, with 8 bases that match TRBD1. Germline loops: CDR1 MNHNS, CDR2 SASEGT. Losses at the gene ends were 1 base for V and 4 bases for J; bases not matched to a gene: 0. The CDR3 extends over 14 amino acids.

The chain combines TRBV2 with TRBJ2-3; 10 nucleotides agree with TRBD2. The CDR3 has 16 residues. Germline trimming cut 6 bases from V and 4 bases from J; bases unmatched to any gene: 10. Germline V CDR1 and CDR2: SNHLY, FYNNEI. The chain's CDR3 is CASSPRASGSSDTQYF. The DNA for the CDR3 is TGTGCCAGCAGCCCCAGGGCTAGCGGGAGCTCAGATACGCAGTATTTT.

The chain combines TRBV5-1 with TRBJ2-2, with 12 bases identical to TRBD2. This CDR3 comprises 17 residues. The V and J ends lost 4 bases and 2 bases, in that order; junction bases with no gene match: 6. The germline V gene encodes CDR1 SGHRS and CDR2 YFSETQ. The CDR3 here is CASSPWTSGTNTGELFF. Here the CDR3 DNA reads TGCGCCAGCAGCCCCTGGACTAGCGGGACCAACACCGGGGAGCTGTTTTTT. Filled out from reference TRBV5-1 and TRBJ2-2, the complete variable domain reads KAGVTQTPRYLIKTRGQQVTLSCSPISGHRSVSWYQQTPGQGLQFLFEYFSETQRNKGNFPGRFSGRQFSNSRSEMNVSTLELGDSALYLCASSPWTSGTNTGELFFGEGSRLTVL.

This chain links TRBV18 with TRBJ2-7, with D uncertain. With 3 bases removed from V and 3 bases from J, the gap between germline ends came to 9 bases. The CDR3 contains 13 residues. Germline CDR1 and CDR2: KGHSH and LQKENI. Here the CDR3 DNA reads TGTGCCAGCTCACCGAGTCATATCTACGAGCAGTACTTC. The encoded protein is CASSPSHIYEQYF.

The genes are TRBV29-1 and TRBJ2-3; 9 bases map to TRBD1. This CDR3 is built from 14 residues. Looked up from germline, CDR1 is SQVTM and CDR2 is ANQGSEA. V gave up 4 bases and J gave up 5 bases; unmatched junction bases: 7. As DNA, the CDR3 is TGCAGCGTTGCTGGACAGGGGTCGAGAGATACGCAGTATTTT. Translation gives CSVAGQGSRDTQYF.